What follows are 26 T cell receptor beta chains derived from one specimen sequenced in a study of T cells in narcolepsy. Method: immunoSEQ multiplex PCR; TCRdb's copy keeps in-frame clones and lacks some. The sample includes under 30,000 clones, roughly four fifths of them seen just once. The sample taken for sequencing was CD45RA- memory CD4+ T cells from PBMCs. All receptors come from a human donor with narcolepsy.

This chain joins TRBV27 and TRBJ1-1, with 7 positions matching TRBD1. This CDR3 region has 15 residues. The V gene end was trimmed by 5 bases and the J gene end by 5 bases; junction bases not matched to a gene: 11. Germline CDR1 is MNHEY and CDR2 is SMNVEV (reference sequence). In DNA form, the CDR3 reads TGTGCCAGCAGTGCTACAGGGGTTGCGCAAACTGAAGCTTTCTTT. Residues: CASSATGVAQTEAFF.

This CDR3 is CASSQITGTASYNEQFF. The CDR3, as DNA: TGCGCCAGCAGCCAAATTACCGGGACAGCCTCCTACAATGAGCAGTTCTTC. The chain joins TRBV4-3 to TRBJ2-1; 7 nucleotides agree with TRBD1. The CDR3 contains 17 residues. Trimming took 2 bases from V and 0 from J; bases not matched to a gene: 7. Germline V gene data show CDR1 as LGHNA and CDR2 as YSLEER.

CDR3 region: CASSQDGTGSRRVEKLFF. CDR3 nucleotides: TGCGCCAGCAGCCAAGATGGGACAGGAAGCAGAAGAGTCGAAAAACTGTTTTTT. This chain connects TRBV4-1 to TRBJ1-4, with 8 bases identical to TRBD1. The V segment lost 0 bases and the J segment 8 bases; nucleotides outside the gene matches: 14. CDR1 and CDR2 (germline): MGHRA, YSYEKL. The CDR3 covers 18 residues.

The rearrangement joins TRBV11-2 to TRBJ2-1, with 8 bases aligning to TRBD2. The germline V gene has CDR1 SGHAT and CDR2 FQNNGV. This CDR3 comprises 16 residues. Trimming at V came to 3 bases and at J to 3 bases, leaving 7 bases not matched to a gene. The CDR3 region is CASSLRLSGDYNEQFF. The CDR3 DNA is TGTGCCAGCAGCTTGCGGCTTAGCGGGGACTACAATGAGCAGTTCTTC. Full variable domain (rest looked up from reference TRBV11-2 and TRBJ2-1): EAGVAQSPRYKIIEKRQSVAFWCNPISGHATLYWYQQILGQGPKLLIQFQNNGVVDDSQLPKDRFSAERLKGVDSTLKIQPAKLEDSAVYLCASSLRLSGDYNEQFFGPGTRLTVL.

This clone was observed a few times. The chain uses TRBV7-2 and TRBJ2-3; 8 bases fit TRBD2. CDR3 size: 15 residues. After removal of 4 bases from V and 6 bases from J, the junction contained 9 bases not matched to a gene. The V gene's germline CDR1 is SGHTA and CDR2 FQGNSA. The chain's CDR3 is CASSSSGGGGDTQYF. CDR3 DNA: TGTGCCAGCAGCTCGAGCGGGGGAGGGGGTGATACGCAGTATTTT.

V is TRBV10-3 and J is TRBJ2-5, with 8 bases aligning to TRBD2. Germline-derived CDR1 and CDR2 are ENHRY and SYGVKD. Germline trimming cut 10 bases from V and 5 bases from J; bases unmatched to any gene: 12. The length of the CDR3 is 14 residues. The CDR3 sequence: CATQTGGGRETQYF. In nucleotides, the CDR3 is TGTGCCACCCAGACGGGGGGGGGCCGTGAGACCCAGTACTTC.

This chain joins TRBV29-1 and TRBJ1-4; D is uncertain. CDR1 and CDR2 (germline): SQVTM, ANQGSEA. The CDR3 covers 11 residues. V dropped 3 bases and J dropped 6 bases, with 5 bases sitting between them. In DNA, the CDR3 is TGCAGCGTTGATACCTATGAAAAACTGTTTTTT. Translating it yields CSVDTYEKLFF.

The chain has TRBV11-3 and TRBJ2-7; D unresolved. Germline V gene lookup returns CDR1 SGHNT and CDR2 YENEEA. V was pared by 2 bases and J by 0 bases, with 5 bases between. There are 13 residues in the CDR3. CDR3 region: CASSLQGSYEQYF. In DNA form, the CDR3 reads TGTGCCAGCAGCTTACAAGGCTCCTACGAGCAGTACTTC.

The chain uses TRBV19 and TRBJ2-1; 13 bases line up with TRBD2. The germline V gene encodes CDR1 LNHDA and CDR2 SQIVND (reference sequence). The length of the CDR3 is 15 residues. With V trimmed by 7 bases and J by 3 bases, 3 bases remained unmatched. The CDR3, as DNA: TGTGCCAGTATGACTAGCGGGGGGTTCTACAATGAGCAGTTCTTC. This sequence encodes CASMTSGGFYNEQFF.

J is TRBJ1-2 and V is TRBV18; the match to TRBD1 covers 10 bases. The germline gives CDR1 KGHSH, CDR2 LQKENI. The CDR3 extends over 18 amino acids. J was trimmed by 3 bases and V by 3 bases; bases with no gene match: 13. The CDR3 region has the DNA TGTGCCAGCTCACCGGTCGCTTCCGCGACAGGGGGCGACTATGGCTACACCTTC. This encodes CASSPVASATGGDYGYTF.

As for this clone: The junction differs from germline at one of its ends, possibly a read error. The J gene is TRBJ1-3, the V gene TRBV5-6; 7 bases match TRBD1. Germline lookup yields CDR1 SGHDT and CDR2 YYEEEE. The CDR3 is made up of 12 amino acids. CDR3 coding DNA: TGTGCCAGCAGCTTGGCCGGGACAGCGATCGATTTT. Translating gives CASSLAGTAIDF.

The chain recombines TRBV11-3 with TRBJ2-2, with D possibly called TRBD1 or TRBD2 (5 bases each). V gave up 5 bases and J gave up 0 bases, with 16 bases separating them. The CDR3 loop spans 17 amino acids. Per the germline V gene, CDR1 is SGHNT and CDR2 is YENEEA. DNA for the CDR3: TGTGCCAGCAGCCCCGGGACGACCACATCGAACACCGGGGAGCTGTTTTTT. This translates into CASSPGTTTSNTGELFF.

Note on this clone: A junction end diverges from the germline sequence, so it may reflect a read error. Written as DNA, the CDR3 is TGCGCCAGCAGCTTGGGGTCCGGGACAGGGAGCGATCAGTCCCAGCATTTT. This encodes CASSLGSGTGSDQSQHF. The chain combines TRBV5-1 with TRBJ1-5; 9 positions agree with TRBD1. The V gene's germline CDR1 is SGHRS and CDR2 YFSETQ. CDR3 length: 17 residues.

The rearrangement joins TRBV30 to TRBJ1-1; D might be TRBD1 (6 bases). V lost 4 bases and J 0 bases, leaving 9 bases between the germline ends. Per the germline V gene, CDR1 is GTSNPN and CDR2 is SVGIG (reference sequence). The CDR3 is made up of 13 amino acids. The CDR3 loop is CAWKRQVNTEAFF. CDR3 coding DNA: TGTGCCTGGAAAAGACAGGTGAACACTGAAGCTTTCTTT.

V is TRBV6-1 and J is TRBJ1-1; D not resolved. The CDR3 spans 14 residues. The ends were cut back, 6 bases at V and 4 bases at J, with 15 bases in the middle. CDR1 is MNHNS, CDR2 SASEGT, per germline. DNA for the CDR3: TGTGCCAGCAGCCCCCAGGCCGCTGTCACTGAAGCTTTCTTT. Its protein is CASSPQAAVTEAFF.

The chain links TRBV2 to TRBJ2-5; the D is unclear. The V gene lost 0 bases and the J gene lost 1 base, with 15 bases spanning the gap. Germline assignment: CDR1 SNHLY and CDR2 FYNNEI. This CDR3 is 17 amino acids long. The CDR3 sequence: CASSEAGLGPTQETQYF. As DNA, the CDR3 is TGTGCCAGCAGTGAAGCGGGGTTGGGCCCGACCCAAGAGACCCAGTACTTC.

CDR3 nucleotides: TGTGCCAGCTCACCATCACAGGGGAAAGAGACCCAGTACTTC. It specifies CASSPSQGKETQYF. The V and J genes are TRBV18 and TRBJ2-5, with 7 bases matching TRBD1. Trimming removed 2 bases from V and 3 bases from J; junction bases left unmatched: 3. CDR3 length: 14 residues. CDR1 and CDR2 from the germline V gene are KGHSH and LQKENI.

The chain employs TRBV7-2 and TRBJ2-3; D is uncertain. V gave up 3 bases and J gave up 4 bases, with 8 bases separating them. Germline CDR1 SGHTA, CDR2 FQGNSA. The CDR3 extends over 13 amino acids. The CDR3 region has the DNA TGTGCCAGCAGCTTTGTGTTTTCAGATACGCAGTATTTT. Its translation: CASSFVFSDTQYF.

The chain uses TRBV7-8 and TRBJ1-2, with D perhaps TRBD1 (5 bases). Germline CDR1 SGHVS, CDR2 FQNEAQ. Trimming cost V 7 bases and J 4 bases, with 13 bases left between them. This CDR3 comprises 13 residues. CDR3 nucleotide sequence: TGTGCCAGCACCTCCCTGGGGGGCTATGGCTACACCTTC. Its protein is CASTSLGGYGYTF.

The rearrangement uses TRBV19 and TRBJ2-5; D not resolved. This CDR3 is built from 14 residues. V was trimmed by 5 bases and J by 7 bases, leaving 17 bases between them. Germline values: CDR1 LNHDA, CDR2 SQIVND (reference sequence). Written as DNA, the CDR3 is TGTGCCAGTAGTCCCTCGGTGGTGGGCGCGACCCAGTACTTC. Amino acid sequence: CASSPSVVGATQYF.

The rearrangement links TRBV5-1 to TRBJ2-5; possibly TRBD2 for D (5 bases). Germline CDR1 reads SGHRS; CDR2 reads YFSETQ. The V gene lost 0 bases and the J gene lost 4 bases, with 13 bases spanning the gap. This CDR3 has 15 amino acids. CDR3 sequence: CASSLALGERETQYF. The CDR3 nucleotides read TGCGCCAGCAGCTTGGCCCTCGGGGAGCGAGAGACCCAGTACTTC.

DNA of the CDR3: TGTGCCAGTAGTAGTGTGGGGCTAGCGAACACTGAAGCTTTCTTT. Residues: CASSSVGLANTEAFF. The V gene is TRBV19, the J gene TRBJ1-1; D might be TRBD1 (5 bases). Trimming left V 4 bases short and J 1 base short, with 13 bases between. This CDR3 has 15 amino acids. The germline V gene has CDR1 LNHDA and CDR2 SQIVND (reference sequence).

The CDR3 nucleotides read TGTGCCAGCAGCCCGGCAGGCCCGGGAGATTACGAGCAGTACTTC. Translated, it gives CASSPAGPGDYEQYF. V gene TRBV5-6 combines with J gene TRBJ2-7; weak D call: TRBD2 (6 bases). CDR1 and CDR2 (germline): SGHDT, YYEEEE. Between the trimmed V and J ends, which lost 4 bases and 4 bases, there was a span of 18 bases. The CDR3 totals 15 residues. Supplemented by reference TRBV5-6 and TRBJ2-7, the full variable domain reads DAGVTQSPTHLIKTRGQQVTLRCSPKSGHDTVSWYQQALGQGPQFIFQYYEEEERQRGNFPDRFSGHQFPNYSSELNVNALLLGDSALYLCASSPAGPGDYEQYFGPGTRLTVT.

The chain is built from TRBV18 and TRBJ1-6; 10 bases map to TRBD1. Trimming at V came to 3 bases and at J to 8 bases, leaving 4 bases not matched to a gene. Germline V gene sequence: CDR1 KGHSH, CDR2 LQKENI. The CDR3 runs 15 residues. CDR3 nucleotides: TGTGCCAGCTCACCCGGGACAGGGGAATATTCACCCCTCCACTTT. Encoded protein: CASSPGTGEYSPLHF.

This chain connects TRBV10-3 to TRBJ2-7; D gene uncertain. Germline V gives CDR1 ENHRY, CDR2 SYGVKD. V lost 0 bases to trimming and J lost 5 bases, with 8 bases between them. The CDR3 is made up of 13 amino acids. CDR3 amino acids: CAISESQGNEQYF. The CDR3 DNA follows: TGTGCCATCAGTGAGTCTCAAGGGAACGAGCAGTACTTC.

The chain carries TRBV28 and TRBJ1-2, with TRBD1 as a possible D gene (6 bases). The V gene's germline CDR1 is MDHEN and CDR2 SYDVKM. The CDR3 runs 13 residues. V lost 5 bases, J lost 4 bases, and 11 bases lay in between. The CDR3 loop is CASSTTGPYGYTF. As DNA, the CDR3 is TGTGCCAGCAGTACAACAGGGCCCTATGGCTACACCTTC.